This TCR beta chain was sequenced in a study of Ad26.COV2.S vaccination and SARS-CoV-2 variants. Study at large: Intramuscularly, Ad26.COV2.S was given either once or twice, 56 days apart.

Documented treatment: around 19 received Ad26.COV2.S at low or high dose, single or two shots; roughly five received placebo; per-sample allocation not given. The investigators took samples on day 63 after the first vaccine or placebo injection. This CDR3 spans 14 amino acids. Germline CDR1 reads SEHNR; CDR2 reads FQNEAQ (reference sequence). The V gene end was trimmed by 5 bases and the J gene end by 5 bases; junction bases not matched to a gene: 7. TCRdb's copy holds only in-frame clones and misses some; the assay was immunoSEQ multiplex PCR. In the table there are roughly 400,000 clones, less than 95% of which are singletons.

V is TRBV7-9 and J is TRBJ2-7; 9 nucleotides align to TRBD2. This TCR was recovered from a person aged 18-65 years who received the Ad26.COV2.S COVID-19 vaccine or a placebo. The specimen comprised peripheral blood, sampled in a trial of Ad26.COV2.S vaccine versus placebo. The CDR3, as DNA: TGTGCCAGCAGCCCGTCCCTAGCGGGACACGAGCAGTACTTC. This encodes CASSPSLAGHEQYF.